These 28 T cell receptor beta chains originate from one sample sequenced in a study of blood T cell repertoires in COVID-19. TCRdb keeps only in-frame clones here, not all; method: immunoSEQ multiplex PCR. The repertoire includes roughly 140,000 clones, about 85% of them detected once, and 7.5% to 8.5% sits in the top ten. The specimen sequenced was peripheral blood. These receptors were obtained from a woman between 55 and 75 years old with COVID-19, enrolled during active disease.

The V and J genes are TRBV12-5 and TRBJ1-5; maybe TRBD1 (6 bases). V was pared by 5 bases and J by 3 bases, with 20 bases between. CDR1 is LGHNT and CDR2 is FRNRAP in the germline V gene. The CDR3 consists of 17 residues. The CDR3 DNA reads TGTGCTAGTGGTCCGCAACCCACAGGGTTCTACAATCAGCCCCAGCATTTT. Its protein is CASGPQPTGFYNQPQHF.

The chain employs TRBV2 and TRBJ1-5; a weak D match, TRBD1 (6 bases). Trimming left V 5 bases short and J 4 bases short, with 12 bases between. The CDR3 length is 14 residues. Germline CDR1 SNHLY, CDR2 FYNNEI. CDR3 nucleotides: TGTGCCAGCAGTCGAGAGGGGGGGAATCAGCCCCAGCATTTT. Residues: CASSREGGNQPQHF.

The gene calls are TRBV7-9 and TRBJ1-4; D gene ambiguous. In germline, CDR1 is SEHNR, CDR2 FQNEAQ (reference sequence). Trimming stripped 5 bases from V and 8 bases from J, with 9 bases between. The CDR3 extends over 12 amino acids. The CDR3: CASSRVSEKLFF. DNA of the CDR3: TGTGCCAGCAGCCGGGTCTCCGAAAAACTGTTTTTT.

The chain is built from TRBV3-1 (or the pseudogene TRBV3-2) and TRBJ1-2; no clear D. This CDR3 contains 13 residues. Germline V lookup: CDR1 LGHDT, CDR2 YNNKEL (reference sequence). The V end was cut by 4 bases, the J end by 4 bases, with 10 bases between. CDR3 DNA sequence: TGTGCCAGCAGCCCCCCGGGGTCCTATGGCTACACCTTC. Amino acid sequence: CASSPPGSYGYTF.

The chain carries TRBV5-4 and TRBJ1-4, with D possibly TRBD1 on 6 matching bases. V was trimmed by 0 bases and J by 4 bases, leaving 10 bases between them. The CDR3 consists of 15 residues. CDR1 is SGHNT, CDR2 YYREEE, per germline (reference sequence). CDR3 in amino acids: CASSLGTGINEKLFF. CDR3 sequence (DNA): TGTGCCAGCAGCTTGGGAACAGGGATTAATGAAAAACTGTTTTTT.

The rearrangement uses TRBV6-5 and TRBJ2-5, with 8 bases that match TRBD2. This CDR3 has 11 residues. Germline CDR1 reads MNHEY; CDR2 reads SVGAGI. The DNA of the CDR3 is TGTGTGACGGGGGGGCAAGAGACCCAGTACTTC. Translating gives CVTGGQETQYF.

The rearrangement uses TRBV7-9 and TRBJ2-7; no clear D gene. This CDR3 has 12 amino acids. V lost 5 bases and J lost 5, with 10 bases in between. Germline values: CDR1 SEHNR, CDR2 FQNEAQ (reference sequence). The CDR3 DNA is TGTGCCAGCAGCATTAGTAAAGACGAGCAGTACTTC. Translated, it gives CASSISKDEQYF.

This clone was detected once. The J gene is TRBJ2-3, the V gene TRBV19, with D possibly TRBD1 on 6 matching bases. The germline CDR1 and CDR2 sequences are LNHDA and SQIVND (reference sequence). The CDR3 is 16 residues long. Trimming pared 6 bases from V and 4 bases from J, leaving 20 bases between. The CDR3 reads CASSHLLGAGADTQYF. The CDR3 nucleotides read TGTGCCAGTAGCCACCTCTTGGGGGCCGGGGCAGATACGCAGTATTTT.

The CDR3 spells CASSLIGGAENSPLHF. In DNA, the CDR3 is TGCGCCAGCAGCTTGATCGGCGGGGCCGAAAATTCACCCCTCCACTTT. V gene TRBV5-1 combines with J gene TRBJ1-6, with D possibly TRBD1 on 5 matching bases. Germline values: CDR1 SGHRS, CDR2 YFSETQ. The CDR3 contains 16 residues. Trimming removed 1 base at V and 7 bases at J, with 15 bases between.

In DNA form, the CDR3 reads TGTGCCAGCAGTGAAGATAAACTCAATCAGCCCCAGCATTTT. This translates into CASSEDKLNQPQHF. The rearrangement uses TRBV2 and TRBJ1-5; no firm D call. The length of the CDR3 is 14 residues. Trimming stripped 1 base from V and 3 bases from J, with 7 bases between. Germline values: CDR1 SNHLY, CDR2 FYNNEI.

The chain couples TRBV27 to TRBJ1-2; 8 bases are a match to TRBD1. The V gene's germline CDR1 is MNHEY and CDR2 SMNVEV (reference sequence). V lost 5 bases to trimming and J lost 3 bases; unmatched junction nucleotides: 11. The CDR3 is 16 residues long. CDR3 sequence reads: CASSPNTRDRYYGYTF. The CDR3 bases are TGTGCCAGCAGTCCCAATACCCGGGACAGGTACTATGGCTACACCTTC.

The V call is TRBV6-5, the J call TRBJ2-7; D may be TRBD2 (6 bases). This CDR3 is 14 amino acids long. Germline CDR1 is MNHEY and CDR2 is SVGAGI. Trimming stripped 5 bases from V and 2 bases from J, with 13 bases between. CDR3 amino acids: CASSRLTGAYEQYV. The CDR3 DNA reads TGTGCCAGCAGTCGACTAACGGGAGCCTACGAGCAGTACGTC.

CDR3 amino acids: CASSTSPPDTEAFF. CDR3 DNA sequence: TGCGCCAGCAGCACCTCACCCCCGGACACTGAAGCTTTCTTT. The chain uses TRBV5-1 and TRBJ1-1; D ambiguous. CDR3 length equals 14 residues. CDR1 and CDR2 (germline): SGHRS, YFSETQ. V gave up 4 bases and J gave up 3 bases, with 13 bases separating them.

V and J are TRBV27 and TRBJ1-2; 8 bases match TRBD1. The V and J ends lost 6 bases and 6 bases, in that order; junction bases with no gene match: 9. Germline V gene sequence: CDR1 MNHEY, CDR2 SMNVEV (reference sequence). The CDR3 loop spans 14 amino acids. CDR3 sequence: CASRPIDRGDGYTF. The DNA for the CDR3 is TGTGCCAGCAGACCTATCGACAGGGGCGATGGCTACACCTTC.

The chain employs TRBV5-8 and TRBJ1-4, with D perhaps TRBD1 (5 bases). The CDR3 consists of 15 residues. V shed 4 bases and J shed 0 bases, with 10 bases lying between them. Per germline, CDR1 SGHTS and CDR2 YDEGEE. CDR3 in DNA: TGTGCCAGCAGCCCCCGACAGACAACTAATGAAAAACTGTTTTTT. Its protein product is CASSPRQTTNEKLFF.

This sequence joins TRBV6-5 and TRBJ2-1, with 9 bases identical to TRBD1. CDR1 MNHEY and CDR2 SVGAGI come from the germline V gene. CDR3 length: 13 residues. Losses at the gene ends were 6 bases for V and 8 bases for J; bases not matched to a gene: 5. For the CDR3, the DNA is TGTGCCAGCAGACGGGACAGGGTGGATGAGCAGTTCTTC. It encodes CASRRDRVDEQFF.

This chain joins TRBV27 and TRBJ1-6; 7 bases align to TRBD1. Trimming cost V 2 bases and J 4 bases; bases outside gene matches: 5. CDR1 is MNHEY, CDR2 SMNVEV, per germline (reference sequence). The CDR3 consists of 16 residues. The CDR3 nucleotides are TGTGCCAGCAGTTTAACCGGGACAGCTTATAATTCACCCCTCCACTTT. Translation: CASSLTGTAYNSPLHF.

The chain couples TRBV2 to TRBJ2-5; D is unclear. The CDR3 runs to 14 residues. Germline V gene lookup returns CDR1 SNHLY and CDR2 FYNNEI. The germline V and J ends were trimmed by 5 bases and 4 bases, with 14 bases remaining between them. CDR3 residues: CASSSQRPGETQYF. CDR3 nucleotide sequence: TGTGCCAGCAGTTCCCAGAGGCCCGGAGAGACCCAGTACTTC. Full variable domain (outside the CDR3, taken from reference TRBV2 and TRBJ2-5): EPEVTQTPSHQVTQMGQEVILRCVPISNHLYFYWYRQILGQKVEFLVSFYNNEISEKSEIFDDQFSVERPDGSNFTLKIRSTKLEDSAMYFCASSSQRPGETQYFGPGTRLLVL.

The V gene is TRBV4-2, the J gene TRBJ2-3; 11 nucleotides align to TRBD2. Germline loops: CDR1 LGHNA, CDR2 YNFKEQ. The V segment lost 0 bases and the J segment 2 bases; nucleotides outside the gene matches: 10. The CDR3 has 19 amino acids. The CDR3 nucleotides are TGTGCCAGCAGCCAAGATTCTAGCGGGAGGACAACACTCACAGATACGCAGTATTTT. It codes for CASSQDSSGRTTLTDTQYF.

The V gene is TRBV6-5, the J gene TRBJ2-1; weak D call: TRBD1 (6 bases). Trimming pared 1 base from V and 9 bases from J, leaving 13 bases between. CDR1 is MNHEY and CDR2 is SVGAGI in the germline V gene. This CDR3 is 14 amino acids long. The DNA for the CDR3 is TGTGCCAGCAGTTACTATAGTTCGGACAGTGAGCAGTTCTTC. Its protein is CASSYYSSDSEQFF.

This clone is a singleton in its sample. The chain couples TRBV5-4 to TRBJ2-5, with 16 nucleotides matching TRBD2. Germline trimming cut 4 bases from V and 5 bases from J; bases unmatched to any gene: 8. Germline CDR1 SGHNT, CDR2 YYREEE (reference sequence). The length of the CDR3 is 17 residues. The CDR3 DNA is TGTGCCAGCAGCATCGGGACTAGCGGGGGGGCTGGCGAGACCCAGTACTTC. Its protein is CASSIGTSGGAGETQYF.

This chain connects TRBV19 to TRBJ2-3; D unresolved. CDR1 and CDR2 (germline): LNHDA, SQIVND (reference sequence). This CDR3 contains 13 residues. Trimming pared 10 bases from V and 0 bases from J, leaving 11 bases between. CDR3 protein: CATLVPSTDTQYF. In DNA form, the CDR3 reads TGTGCCACCCTAGTTCCCAGCACAGATACGCAGTATTTT.

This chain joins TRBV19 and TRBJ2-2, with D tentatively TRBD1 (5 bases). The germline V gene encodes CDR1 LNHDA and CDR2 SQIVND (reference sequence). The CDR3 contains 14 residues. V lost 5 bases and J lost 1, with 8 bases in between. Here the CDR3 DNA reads TGTGCCAGTAGTGCCACAGGGAACACCGGGGAGCTGTTTTTT. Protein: CASSATGNTGELFF.

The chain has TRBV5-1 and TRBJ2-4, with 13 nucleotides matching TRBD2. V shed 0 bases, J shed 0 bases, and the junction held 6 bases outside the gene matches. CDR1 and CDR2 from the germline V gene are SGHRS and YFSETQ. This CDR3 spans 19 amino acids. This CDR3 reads CASSLGLAGGGVAKNIQYF. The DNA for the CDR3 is TGCGCCAGCAGCTTGGGACTAGCGGGAGGAGGCGTAGCCAAAAACATTCAGTACTTC. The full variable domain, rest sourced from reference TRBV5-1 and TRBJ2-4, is KAGVTQTPRYLIKTRGQQVTLSCSPISGHRSVSWYQQTPGQGLQFLFEYFSETQRNKGNFPGRFSGRQFSNSRSEMNVSTLELGDSALYLCASSLGLAGGGVAKNIQYFGAGTRLSVL.

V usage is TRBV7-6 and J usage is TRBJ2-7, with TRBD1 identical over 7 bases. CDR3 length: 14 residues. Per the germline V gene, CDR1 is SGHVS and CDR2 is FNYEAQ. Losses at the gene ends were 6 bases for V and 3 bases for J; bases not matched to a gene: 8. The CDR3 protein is CASRRTGQGYEQYF. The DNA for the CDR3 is TGTGCCAGCAGACGGACAGGTCAGGGCTACGAGCAGTACTTC.

This CDR3 reads CAWSAQRYGYTF. DNA of the CDR3: TGTGCCTGGAGTGCTCAACGGTATGGCTACACCTTC. The genes are TRBV30 and TRBJ1-2; D not certain. The germline CDR1 and CDR2 sequences are GTSNPN and SVGIG (reference sequence). V gave up 1 base and J gave up 5 bases, with 8 bases separating them. The CDR3 has 12 residues.

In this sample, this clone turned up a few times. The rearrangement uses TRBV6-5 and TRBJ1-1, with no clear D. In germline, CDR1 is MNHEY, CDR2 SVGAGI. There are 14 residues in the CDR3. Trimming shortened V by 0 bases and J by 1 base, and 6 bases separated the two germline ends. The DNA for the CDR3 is TGTGCCAGCAGTTACTCGAACGGGAACACTGAAGCTTTCTTT. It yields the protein CASSYSNGNTEAFF.

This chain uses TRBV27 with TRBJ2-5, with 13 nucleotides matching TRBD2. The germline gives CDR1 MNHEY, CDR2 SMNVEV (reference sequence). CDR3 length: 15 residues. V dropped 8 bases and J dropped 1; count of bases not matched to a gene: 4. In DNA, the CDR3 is TGTGCCAGCGGGGGACTAGCGGGACTCCAAGAGACCCAGTACTTC. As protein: CASGGLAGLQETQYF.